The subject of this entry is one T cell receptor (beta chain). The data were obtained in a study of CD8+ T cells in alopecia areata. Trimming cost V 4 bases and J 2 bases, with 6 bases left between them. Germline V gene lookup returns CDR1 MNHEY and CDR2 SMNVEV (reference sequence). The CDR3 consists of 12 residues. RNA was isolated and reverse transcribed to cDNA, the sequencing template. Here immunoSEQ multiplex PCR was the method, and the copy in TCRdb shows in-frame clones only, minus some. The data contain about 140,000 clones, approximately 86% of them singletons. Treatment specified: oral pan-JAK inhibitor, 5-10 mg twice daily.

The receptor's source is a human donor with alopecia areata. Source: CD8+ T cells sorted from blood, taken at week 4, from a patient treated with tofacitinib. The J gene is TRBJ2-7, the V gene TRBV27; D remains unclear. The CDR3 region is CASSSVPYEQYF. The CDR3 nucleotides are TGTGCCAGCAGTTCGGTCCCCTACGAGCAGTACTTC.